Reported below is one T cell receptor beta chain. TCRdb re-called the 5' RACE reads and catalogs CDR3 proteins one per entry, DNA excluded. The table for this sample gives about 430,000 distinct CDR3 sequences. This sample was included in a study of T cells expressing NK-cell markers. The receptor was derived from a woman between 45 and 65 years old in good health. What was sequenced was blood T cells: a sorted CD56 or NKG2C T cell subset, CD4+ or CD8+ T cells, or bulk PBMC T cells (not recorded which).

The CDR3 reads CASSRAGGANVLTF. The chain joins TRBV11-1 to TRBJ2-6. Germline loops: CDR1 SGHAT, CDR2 FQDESV (reference sequence). The CDR3 consists of 14 residues. Full variable domain (missing parts from reference TRBV11-1 and TRBJ2-6): EAEVAQSPRYKITEKSQAVAFWCDPISGHATLYWYRQILGQGPELLVQFQDESVVDDSQLPKDRFSAERLKGVDSTLKIQPAELGDSAMYLCASSRAGGANVLTFGAGSRLTVL.